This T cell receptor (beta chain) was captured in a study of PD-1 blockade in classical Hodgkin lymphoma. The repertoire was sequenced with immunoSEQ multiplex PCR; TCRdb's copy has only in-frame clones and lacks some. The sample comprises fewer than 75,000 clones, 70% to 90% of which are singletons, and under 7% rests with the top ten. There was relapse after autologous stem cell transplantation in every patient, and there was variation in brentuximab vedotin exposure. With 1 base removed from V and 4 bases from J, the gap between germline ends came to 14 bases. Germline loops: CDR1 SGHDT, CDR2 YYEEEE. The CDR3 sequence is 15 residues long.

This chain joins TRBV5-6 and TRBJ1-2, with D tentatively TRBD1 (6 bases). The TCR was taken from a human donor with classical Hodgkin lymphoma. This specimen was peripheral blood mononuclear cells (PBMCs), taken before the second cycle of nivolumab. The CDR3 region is CASSLRGRPFYGYTF. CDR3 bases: TGTGCCAGCAGCTTGAGGGGGAGACCGTTCTATGGCTACACCTTC.